The present T cell receptor (beta chain) was sequenced within a study of early T cells in non-severe SARS-CoV-2 infection. Study at large: Sequenced bulk RNA came from whole blood that was unsorted, and chains were unpaired. General study points: CD4 and private specificities were missed by VDJdb matching, which favored anti-spike CD8 responses.

Germline lookup yields CDR1 SQVTM and CDR2 ANQGSEA. The CDR3 runs 9 residues. The germline V and J ends were trimmed by 8 bases and 6 bases, with 8 bases remaining between them. In the library, individual cDNA molecules carried attached unique molecular identifiers. MiXCR, applied by TCRdb to the 5' RACE reads, yields one record per CDR3 protein. The table has roughly 99,000 distinct CDR3 sequences, 10% to 15% seen once. About this clonotype itself: Its antigen is as yet unknown.

The receptor was derived from an adult who was a healthcare worker with PCR-confirmed SARS-CoV-2 infection or an uninfected control (not recorded which). V usage is TRBV29-1 and J usage is TRBJ2-7; D call uncertain. The sample was whole blood, taken at baseline. CDR3 sequence reads: CSRIGEQYF. For the CDR3, the DNA is TGCAGCAGAATAGGCGAGCAGTACTTC.